The 30 T cell receptor beta chains in this list originate from one sample, sequenced in a study of molecular identifiers for immune sequencing clone quantification. One entry per CDR3 protein results from TCRdb running MiXCR on the PCR reads. This sample has more than 550,000 distinct CDR3 sequences; 25% occur once, and the top ten carry about 0.78%. The sample was naive CD8+ T cells from blood, with Jurkat cell RNA spiked in. This sample's subset: FACS-sorted CD8+CD4-CCR7+CD45RA+ naive T cells. Every receptor here comes from a human donor in good health. Some libraries in this study had Jurkat cell RNA spiked in.

On this clonotype itself: A much larger clone sits a single nucleotide away, making a read error possible. The V gene is TRBV28, the J gene TRBJ1-1, with 7 bases aligning to TRBD1. Germline V gene lookup returns CDR1 MDHEN and CDR2 SYDVKM. This CDR3 is 19 amino acids long. Trimming removed 8 bases from V and 4 bases from J; junction bases left unmatched: 25. This CDR3 is CASGSPSGGGGHRATEAFF. The CDR3 nucleotides are TGTGCCAGCGGTTCTCCAAGCGGAGGGGGCGGCCACCGGGCCACTGAAGCTTTCTTT.

This clonotype was seen repeatedly, ten times or more. V usage is TRBV29-1 and J usage is TRBJ2-3; 14 bases line up with TRBD2. The CDR3 consists of 14 residues. The V gene end was trimmed by 4 bases and the J gene end by 3 bases; junction bases not matched to a gene: 0. The germline gives CDR1 SQVTM, CDR2 ANQGSEA. The CDR3 DNA reads TGCAGCGTTGGGACTAGCGGGAGGACAGATACGCAGTATTTT. It specifies CSVGTSGRTDTQYF.

About this clonotype itself: Its ends do not fully match the called genes, so a read error is possible. The V call is TRBV24-1, the J call TRBJ1-2; 7 bases are shared with TRBD1. This CDR3 has 13 residues. Germline-derived CDR1 and CDR2 are KGHDR and SFDVKD. The CDR3, as DNA: TGTGCCACCAGCCCAGGGGGGGACTATGGCTACATCTTC. Translation: CATSPGGDYGYIF.

This clonotype has a count of ten or more. The chain combines TRBV7-2 with TRBJ2-3, with 9 bases identical to TRBD2. J was trimmed by 6 bases and V by 7 bases; bases with no gene match: 23. This CDR3 spans 19 amino acids. Germline lookup yields CDR1 SGHTA and CDR2 FQGNSA. For the CDR3, the DNA is TGTGCCAGCATTCGCAACCCAGGGGGAGCGGGAGGTTGGGAGGATACGCAGTATTTT. The encoded protein is CASIRNPGGAGGWEDTQYF.

Remarks on this clonotype: Possible read error: a much larger clone is one base away. The DNA is omitted, as the CDR3 cannot be located on it reliably, and the CDR3 follows TCRdb's listing. The rearrangement links TRBV4-1 to TRBJ1-1. The CDR3 sequence runs 14 residues, both termini included. Germline V CDR1 and CDR2: MGHRA, YSYEKL. CDR3 sequence reads: CASSQVAGGTEASF.

The chain combines TRBV15 with TRBJ1-6; D is uncertain. Trimming took 4 bases from V and 8 from J, leaving 6 bases between them. The CDR3 spans 12 residues. Germline V gene lookup returns CDR1 LNHNV and CDR2 YYDKDF (reference sequence). CDR3 in amino acids: CATSIDDSPLHF. For the CDR3, the DNA is TGTGCCACCAGCATCGACGATTCACCCCTCCACTTT.

The chain uses TRBV4-3 and TRBJ2-7; tentatively, D is TRBD1 (5 bases). Trimming stripped 0 bases from V and 7 bases from J, with 19 bases between. This CDR3 region has 16 residues. CDR1 is LGHNA and CDR2 is YSLEER in the germline V gene. The DNA for the CDR3 is TGCGCCAGCAGCCAAGAGATCGGGCCGAGGCGACAGGAGCAGTACTTC. Protein product: CASSQEIGPRRQEQYF.

In its sample, this clonotype was seen many times. The V and J genes are TRBV7-9 and TRBJ1-1, with TRBD1 matching over 9 bases. The V segment lost 2 bases and the J segment 6 bases; nucleotides outside the gene matches: 7. The length of the CDR3 is 15 residues. CDR1 and CDR2 from the germline V gene are SEHNR and FQNEAQ (reference sequence). The CDR3 reads CASSLFGTGFAEAFF. CDR3 DNA sequence: TGTGCCAGCAGCTTATTCGGGACAGGGTTTGCTGAAGCTTTCTTT.

This sequence joins TRBV7-6 and TRBJ2-3; tentative D call: TRBD2 (5 bases). Germline CDR1 SGHVS, CDR2 FNYEAQ. This CDR3 has 16 amino acids. Trimming took off 7 bases at V and 4 bases at J, with 21 bases between the two ends. The CDR3 loop reads CASTPTPGSGSDTQYF. DNA for the CDR3: TGTGCCAGCACCCCGACCCCGGGGAGCGGATCAGATACGCAGTATTTT.

This clonotype has a handful of counts. The DNA for the CDR3 is TGTGCCAGCAGCTCAATCAACCCCACAAGGTCACCCCTCCACTTT. As protein: CASSSINPTRSPLHF. This chain joins TRBV7-9 and TRBJ1-6; D remains ambiguous. The CDR3 length is 15 residues. Germline CDR1 reads SEHNR; CDR2 reads FQNEAQ (reference sequence). V shed 4 bases and J shed 10 bases, with 17 bases lying between them. Filled out from reference TRBV7-9 and TRBJ1-6, the complete variable domain reads DTGVSQNPRHKITKRGQNVTFRCDPISEHNRLYWYRQTLGQGPEFLTYFQNEAQLEKSRLLSDRFSAERPKGSFSTLEIQRTEQGDSAMYLCASSSINPTRSPLHFGNGTRLTVT.

With respect to this clonotype: Given a much more abundant clone one base away, this may be a read error. V and J are TRBV28 and TRBJ1-1, with D possibly being TRBD1 (6 bases). V dropped 2 bases and J dropped 0 bases, with 10 bases sitting between them. Germline lookup yields CDR1 MDHEN and CDR2 SYDVKM. This CDR3 is built from 15 residues. DNA for the CDR3: TGTGCCAGCAGTTTAAGGGGGGGACTGAACACTGAAGCTTTCTTT. This codes for CASSLRGGLNTEAFF.

The table lists this clonotype with a few counts. The rearrangement links TRBV5-4 to TRBJ2-5; D is tentatively TRBD1 or TRBD2 (5 bases each). V lost 4 bases to trimming and J lost 3 bases, with 19 bases between them. The CDR3 is 16 amino acids. The germline V gene has CDR1 SGHNT and CDR2 YYREEE (reference sequence). For the CDR3, the DNA is TGTGCCAGCAGCCCCGGTGGGGCTATCGGGGAAGAGACCCAGTACTTC. The encoded protein is CASSPGGAIGEETQYF. The full variable domain, rest sourced from reference TRBV5-4 and TRBJ2-5, is ETGVTQSPTHLIKTRGQQVTLRCSSQSGHNTVSWYQQALGQGPQFIFQYYREEENGRGNFPPRFSGLQFPNYSSELNVNALELDDSALYLCASSPGGAIGEETQYFGPGTRLLVL.

The chain links TRBV20-1 to TRBJ2-7; D gene ambiguous. V lost 3 bases to trimming and J lost 2 bases, with 11 bases between them. The CDR3 length is 13 residues. Germline V lookup: CDR1 DFQATT, CDR2 SNEGSKA (reference sequence). The CDR3 spells CSASSAQAYEQYF. CDR3 DNA sequence: TGCAGTGCTAGCAGCGCCCAGGCCTACGAGCAGTACTTC.

This clonotype was recorded a few times. This chain connects TRBV3-1 to TRBJ2-5, with TRBD2 identical over 8 bases. CDR3 length: 16 residues. CDR1 and CDR2 from the germline V gene are LGHDT and YNNKEL (reference sequence). The V segment lost 1 base and the J segment 5 bases; nucleotides outside the gene matches: 9. The DNA for the CDR3 is TGTGCCAGCAGCCAAGCCAGCGGGAGAATAGGCGAGACCCAGTACTTC. This translates into CASSQASGRIGETQYF.

This clonotype appeared many times. In DNA form, the CDR3 reads TGTGCCTGGAGTGTACGAGGGTTGGGGGACACCGGGGAGCTGTTTTTT. This translates into CAWSVRGLGDTGELFF. This chain connects TRBV30 to TRBJ2-2; D could derive from TRBD1 or TRBD2 (5 bases each). The CDR3 spans 16 residues. Germline V gene sequence: CDR1 GTSNPN, CDR2 SVGIG (reference sequence). V lost 0 bases and J 3 bases, leaving 14 bases between the germline ends.

The V and J genes are TRBV6-2 or TRBV6-3 and TRBJ2-7; TRBD1 or TRBD2 may be the D gene (5 bases each). Germline CDR1 MNHEY, CDR2 SVGEGT. Trimming cost V 2 bases and J 2 bases, with 10 bases left between them. CDR3 length equals 14 residues. The CDR3 is CASSYGTATYEQYF. The CDR3 region has the DNA TGTGCCAGCAGTTACGGGACGGCAACCTACGAGCAGTACTTC.

This clonotype showed up just a few times. V and J are TRBV19 and TRBJ2-3; 7 nucleotides align to TRBD1. Germline CDR1 LNHDA, CDR2 SQIVND (reference sequence). V was clipped by 2 bases and J by 3 bases; unmatched bases: 5. This CDR3 is built from 15 residues. The CDR3 here is CASSIMGQTTDTQYF. CDR3 nucleotides: TGTGCCAGTAGTATAATGGGACAGACTACAGATACGCAGTATTTT.

This clonotype came up a few times. CDR3 loop: CASSYSGGGAYNEQFF. For the CDR3, the DNA is TGTGCCAGCAGTTACTCTGGCGGGGGGGCCTACAATGAGCAGTTCTTC. The chain has TRBV6-6 and TRBJ2-1; 9 nucleotides line up with TRBD2. The CDR3 runs to 16 residues. V was pared by 0 bases and J by 2 bases, with 2 bases of the junction left unmatched. CDR1 is MNHNY and CDR2 is SVGAGI in the germline V gene (reference sequence).

This rearrangement joins TRBV18 to TRBJ2-7, with 10 bases lining up with TRBD1. V trimming: 5 bases; J trimming: 5 bases; junction bases outside the gene matches: 6. The V gene's germline CDR1 is KGHSH and CDR2 LQKENI. The CDR3 is 14 amino acids. CDR3 sequence: CASSETGGSDEQYF. CDR3 DNA sequence: TGTGCCAGCTCAGAGACAGGGGGCAGCGACGAGCAGTACTTC.

This clonotype was seen only a few times. The CDR3 coding sequence is TGTGCCAGCAGTTTGACAGGTTTGTACGGCAATCAGCCCCAGCATTTT. It codes for CASSLTGLYGNQPQHF. This sequence joins TRBV6-1 and TRBJ1-5, with D tentatively TRBD1 (6 bases). V lost 5 bases and J 2 bases, leaving 16 bases between the germline ends. This CDR3 region has 16 residues. CDR1 MNHNS and CDR2 SASEGT come from the germline V gene.

This clonotype came up many times. A junction boundary mismatches the germline segment, possibly from a read error. In nucleotides, the CDR3 is TGTGCTAGCAGCTTATTTATTGGGGAAGAGCAGTACTTC. It codes for CASSLFIGEEQYF. This chain joins TRBV7-7 and TRBJ2-7, with D hard to call. The CDR3 totals 13 residues. Germline assignment: CDR1 SSHAT and CDR2 FNYEAQ (reference sequence).

The sample holds a few counts of this clonotype. This chain joins TRBV30 and TRBJ2-7; 9 bases are a match to TRBD2. V lost 5 bases to trimming and J lost 6 bases; unmatched junction nucleotides: 11. The CDR3 extends over 14 amino acids. CDR1 and CDR2 (germline): GTSNPN, SVGIG (reference sequence). DNA for the CDR3: TGTGCCTGGTCGGGAGGCGCGGGAGGGCCCGAGCAGTACTTC. As protein: CAWSGGAGGPEQYF.

This clonotype was counted at least ten times. This chain uses TRBV4-3 with TRBJ2-7; D is perhaps TRBD1 or TRBD2 (5 bases each). Trimming took 0 bases from V and 2 from J, leaving 11 bases between them. CDR1 is LGHNA and CDR2 is YSLEER in the germline V gene. The CDR3 covers 15 residues. The CDR3 reads CASSQDTGAAYEQYF. The CDR3 DNA is TGCGCCAGCAGCCAAGACACCGGGGCTGCCTACGAGCAGTACTTC.

This clonotype was seen more than once but under ten times. Possible read error: a much larger clone is one base away. This chain joins TRBV6-5 and TRBJ2-5; 9 nucleotides agree with TRBD1. Germline CDR1 is MNHEY and CDR2 is SVGAGI. The CDR3 consists of 16 residues. With V trimmed by 5 bases and J by 7 bases, 14 bases remained unmatched. CDR3 protein: CASSNGQGSLKGTQYF. The CDR3 DNA reads as TGTGCCAGCAGTAACGGACAGGGGAGTTTAAAGGGGACCCAGTACTTC.

This clonotype has a handful of counts. The V gene is TRBV4-1, the J gene TRBJ2-7; D remains unclear. Trimming removed 3 bases from V and 1 base from J, with 7 bases in between. The germline CDR1 and CDR2 sequences are MGHRA and YSYEKL. The CDR3 has 13 amino acids. The CDR3 sequence: CASSQGRSYEQYF. Here the CDR3 DNA reads TGCGCCAGCAGCCAGGGCCGATCCTACGAGCAGTACTTC.

Remarks on this clonotype: This could be a read error, since a much larger clone is one nucleotide away. The rearrangement joins TRBV6-5 to TRBJ2-7; D possibly corresponds to TRBD1 (5 bases). Per germline, CDR1 MNHEY and CDR2 SVGAGI. V lost 8 bases to trimming and J lost 3 bases, with 11 bases between them. There are 12 residues in the CDR3. This chain's CDR3 is CASGPTDYEQYF. Here the CDR3 DNA reads TGTGCCAGCGGACCGACAGACTACGAGCAGTACTTC.

The table lists this clonotype with a few counts. The J gene is TRBJ1-1, the V gene TRBV20-1; TRBD1 aligns across 8 bases. Germline V gives CDR1 DFQATT, CDR2 SNEGSKA (reference sequence). The CDR3 runs 14 residues. The V and J ends lost 6 bases and 6 bases, in that order; junction bases with no gene match: 12. The CDR3 region has the DNA TGCAGTGCCACCCACGGACAGGGTATTGCTGAAGCTTTCTTT. This encodes CSATHGQGIAEAFF.

This clonotype has a handful of counts. In DNA form, the CDR3 reads TGTGCCAGCTCAGCCCCCGGAGCGGGAGGTGGCACAGATACGCAGTATTTT. It yields the protein CASSAPGAGGGTDTQYF. The chain uses TRBV18 and TRBJ2-3, with 9 bases identical to TRBD2. V gave up 5 bases and J gave up 1 base; unmatched junction bases: 10. This CDR3 spans 17 amino acids. CDR1 and CDR2 (germline): KGHSH, LQKENI. Full variable domain (remainder filled in from reference TRBV18 and TRBJ2-3): NAGVMQNPRHLVRRRGQEARLRCSPMKGHSHVYWYRQLPEEGLKFMVYLQKENIIDESGMPKERFSAEFPKEGPSILRIQQVVRGDSAAYFCASSAPGAGGGTDTQYFGPGTRLTVL.

A few counts support this clonotype. The chain has TRBV12-3 or TRBV12-4 and TRBJ2-7; D is perhaps TRBD1 (6 bases). V was cut by 2 bases and J by 4 bases, with 27 bases left in between. The CDR3 runs to 19 residues. The CDR3 region has the DNA TGTGCCAGCAGTTTATCCATCGACATGAACAGGGTCTGGGAGTACGAGCAGTACTTC. Its translation is CASSLSIDMNRVWEYEQYF.

Notes on this clonotype: At one end the junction does not follow the germline gene, possibly because of a read error. This chain joins TRBV4-3 and TRBJ2-4; 12 nucleotides line up with TRBD1. The germline V gene has CDR1 LGHNA and CDR2 YSLEER. This CDR3 is 19 amino acids long. As DNA, the CDR3 is TGCGCCAGCAGCCAGGGGGACAGGGGGCGCTTCCCCGCAGGAAACATTCAGTGCTTC. Translation gives CASSQGDRGRFPAGNIQCF.